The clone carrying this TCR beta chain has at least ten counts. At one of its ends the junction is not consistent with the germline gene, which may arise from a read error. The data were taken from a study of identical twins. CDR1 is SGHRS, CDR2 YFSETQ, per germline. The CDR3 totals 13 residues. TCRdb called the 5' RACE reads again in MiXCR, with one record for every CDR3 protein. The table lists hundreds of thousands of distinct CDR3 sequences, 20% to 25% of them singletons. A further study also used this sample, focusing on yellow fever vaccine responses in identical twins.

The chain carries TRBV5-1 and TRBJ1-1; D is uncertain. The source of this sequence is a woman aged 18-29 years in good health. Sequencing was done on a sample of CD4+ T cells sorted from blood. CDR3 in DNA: TGTGCCAGCAGTTTAGTCCGTGGCACTGAAGCTTTCTTT. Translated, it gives CASSLVRGTEAFF. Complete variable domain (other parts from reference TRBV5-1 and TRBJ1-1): KAGVTQTPRYLIKTRGQQVTLSCSPISGHRSVSWYQQTPGQGLQFLFEYFSETQRNKGNFPGRFSGRQFSNSRSEMNVSTLELGDSALYLCASSLVRGTEAFFGQGTRLTVV.